Each of the 19 T cell receptor beta chains below was sequenced from the same sample in a study of patients and donors after allogeneic stem cell transplantation. TCRdb independently ran MiXCR on the RT-PCR reads; one entry per CDR3 protein. The table lists approximately 430,000 distinct CDR3 sequences, more than 15% of them singletons, with roughly 7.2% in the top ten. The sequencing input was blood, either unsorted or a sorted T cell fraction (not recorded which). These receptors originate from a human donor who was either an allogeneic HSCT recipient or a stem cell or donor lymphocyte infusion donor (not recorded which). It is not recorded whose cells these are; they may come from a transplant donor.

The chain uses TRBV24-1 and TRBJ2-3; 15 bases match TRBD2. Trimming at V came to 1 base and at J to 4 bases, leaving 11 bases not matched to a gene. Germline V gene sequence: CDR1 KGHDR, CDR2 SFDVKD. The CDR3 loop spans 20 amino acids. CDR3 nucleotides: TGTGCCACCAGTGATTTCCCGTGGACTAGCGGGAGGGCCGAGGCAGATACGCAGTATTTT. Translation gives CATSDFPWTSGRAEADTQYF.

This clonotype was counted a few times. V is TRBV18 and J is TRBJ1-1; D unresolved. Germline CDR1 is KGHSH and CDR2 is LQKENI. V was clipped by 2 bases and J by 2 bases, with 12 bases between them. This CDR3 comprises 15 residues. The CDR3 spells CASSPISAINTEAFF. The CDR3 DNA is TGTGCCAGCTCACCAATTTCAGCCATAAACACTGAAGCTTTCTTT. Together with reference TRBV18 and TRBJ1-1, the CDR3 gives the full variable domain: NAGVMQNPRHLVRRRGQEARLRCSPMKGHSHVYWYRQLPEEGLKFMVYLQKENIIDESGMPKERFSAEFPKEGPSILRIQQVVRGDSAAYFCASSPISAINTEAFFGQGTRLTVV.

This clonotype came up many times. This chain joins TRBV13 and TRBJ2-7, with TRBD1 matching over 8 bases. The germline V gene has CDR1 PRHDT and CDR2 FYEKMQ (reference sequence). Unmatched junction bases numbered 1, after V lost 2 bases and J lost 4 bases. The CDR3 totals 13 residues. The CDR3 loop is CASSLNRGYEQYF. The CDR3 coding sequence is TGTGCCAGCAGCTTAAACAGGGGGTACGAGCAGTACTTC.

The V gene is TRBV20-1, the J gene TRBJ2-1; 10 bases fit TRBD1. V was pared by 7 bases and J by 8 bases, with 5 bases of the junction left unmatched. CDR3 size: 12 residues. Per the germline V gene, CDR1 is DFQATT and CDR2 is SNEGSKA (reference sequence). The CDR3 reads CSVRTGGDEQFF. In DNA, the CDR3 is TGCAGTGTTCGGACAGGGGGGGATGAGCAGTTCTTC.

The rearrangement links TRBV12-3 or TRBV12-4 to TRBJ2-6, with D tentatively TRBD1 (5 bases). The V gene lost 0 bases and the J gene lost 12 bases, with 6 bases spanning the gap. This CDR3 is built from 12 residues. The CDR3 nucleotides read TGTGCCAGCAGTTTAGCGCAGGGCGTCCTGACTTTC. Its translation is CASSLAQGVLTF.

The chain has TRBV14 and TRBJ2-7; 16 nucleotides line up with TRBD2. The CDR3 has 19 amino acids. V lost 3 bases to trimming and J lost 7 bases; unmatched junction nucleotides: 15. Germline V lookup: CDR1 SGHDN, CDR2 FVKESK. The CDR3 is CASSHRRTGTSGRAWEQYF. CDR3 bases: TGTGCCAGCAGCCACCGTAGGACAGGGACTAGCGGGAGGGCCTGGGAGCAGTACTTC.

The sample holds a few counts of this clonotype. The chain is built from TRBV3-1 and TRBJ2-6, with 7 bases identical to TRBD1. CDR1 LGHDT and CDR2 YNNKEL come from the germline V gene (reference sequence). The ends lost 3 bases at V and 4 bases at J; junction bases unmatched: 6. The CDR3 extends over 16 amino acids. The CDR3 region is CASSQTQGPGANVLTF. The CDR3 region has the DNA TGTGCCAGCAGCCAGACACAGGGGCCCGGGGCCAACGTCCTGACTTTC. Full variable domain (remainder filled in from reference TRBV3-1 and TRBJ2-6): DTAVSQTPKYLVTQMGNDKSIKCEQNLGHDTMYWYKQDSKKFLKIMFSYNNKELIINETVPNRFSPKSPDKAHLNLHINSLELGDSAVYFCASSQTQGPGANVLTFGAGSRLTVL.

The V and J genes are TRBV20-1 and TRBJ2-7; D perhaps matches TRBD1 (6 bases). The CDR3 consists of 12 residues. The ends were cut back, 0 bases at V and 6 bases at J, with 9 bases in the middle. From germline, CDR1 is DFQATT and CDR2 SNEGSKA (reference sequence). The DNA for the CDR3 is TGCAGTGCTAGAGATGTGGGGGCCGAGCAGTACTTC. Protein sequence: CSARDVGAEQYF.

Ten or more counts support this clonotype. V gene TRBV6-1 combines with J gene TRBJ1-1, with 9 bases identical to TRBD1. Losses at the gene ends were 4 bases for V and 2 bases for J; bases not matched to a gene: 5. There are 15 residues in the CDR3. Per the germline V gene, CDR1 is MNHNS and CDR2 is SASEGT. The CDR3 DNA reads as TGTGCCAGCAGTGCCCCGGGACAGGGAAACACTGAAGCTTTCTTT. Its translation: CASSAPGQGNTEAFF.

This rearrangement joins TRBV7-9 to TRBJ1-6; D not certain. There are 13 residues in the CDR3. V lost 5 bases and J lost 6, with 8 bases in between. Germline V gene sequence: CDR1 SEHNR, CDR2 FQNEAQ (reference sequence). The CDR3 coding sequence is TGTGCCAGCAGCCCCAGGCGTAATTCACCCCTCCACTTT. Translation gives CASSPRRNSPLHF.

This clonotype was counted at least ten times. The chain is built from TRBV29-1 and TRBJ2-7, with 8 bases that match TRBD1. CDR3 length: 13 residues. Germline CDR1 is SQVTM and CDR2 is ANQGSEA. V dropped 1 base and J dropped 4; count of bases not matched to a gene: 3. Written as DNA, the CDR3 is TGCAGCGTTGAAGGCAGGGGGCTATACGAGCAGTACTTC. The encoded protein is CSVEGRGLYEQYF.

The sample holds a few counts of this clonotype. This sequence joins TRBV27 and TRBJ2-7; 9 bases map to TRBD1. Germline V CDR1 and CDR2: MNHEY, SMNVEV (reference sequence). V lost 6 bases, J lost 4 bases, and 4 bases stayed unmatched. The length of the CDR3 is 13 residues. CDR3 DNA: TGTGCCAGCAGGGGACAGGGAGATTACGAGCAGTACTTC. Protein product: CASRGQGDYEQYF.

This clonotype has just a few counts. This chain links TRBV5-1 with TRBJ1-3; D uncertain. The CDR3 runs to 15 residues. Germline V gene lookup returns CDR1 SGHRS and CDR2 YFSETQ. Trimming pared 0 bases from V and 1 base from J, leaving 8 bases between. This CDR3 is CASSLDTGSGNTIYF. The CDR3 DNA is TGCGCCAGCAGCTTGGATACGGGTTCTGGAAACACCATATATTTT. Together with reference TRBV5-1 and TRBJ1-3, the CDR3 gives the full variable domain: KAGVTQTPRYLIKTRGQQVTLSCSPISGHRSVSWYQQTPGQGLQFLFEYFSETQRNKGNFPGRFSGRQFSNSRSEMNVSTLELGDSALYLCASSLDTGSGNTIYFGEGSWLTVV.

This clonotype came up a few times. V is TRBV7-2 and J is TRBJ2-2; D uncertain. The V and J ends lost 1 base and 3 bases respectively, with 9 bases between them. This CDR3 spans 15 amino acids. Germline V gene data show CDR1 as SGHTA and CDR2 as FQGNSA. CDR3 in amino acids: CASSLGSGYTGELFF. In nucleotides, the CDR3 is TGTGCCAGCAGCTTAGGAAGTGGCTACACCGGGGAGCTGTTTTTT.

This clonotype was seen repeatedly, ten times or more. The CDR3 sequence: CASSQGGGDEKLFF. CDR3 DNA: TGCGCCAGCAGCCAAGGCGGGGGCGATGAAAAACTGTTTTTT. V gene TRBV4-1 combines with J gene TRBJ1-4, with D tentatively TRBD1 (6 bases). V was pared by 1 base and J by 6 bases, with 9 bases between. CDR3 size: 14 residues. Looked up from germline, CDR1 is MGHRA and CDR2 is YSYEKL.

This clonotype was seen a few times. This chain uses TRBV4-1 with TRBJ1-2, with D uncertain. CDR1 and CDR2 (germline): MGHRA, YSYEKL. V was shortened by 1 base and J by 6 bases, with 12 bases between the two germline ends. The CDR3 is 14 residues long. For the CDR3, the DNA is TGCGCCAGCAGCCAAGTTGCCCGAGTAGATGGCTACACCTTC. Translated, it gives CASSQVARVDGYTF.

The gene calls are TRBV4-2 and TRBJ2-3; no clear D. Germline-derived CDR1 and CDR2 are LGHNA and YNFKEQ. The CDR3 contains 16 residues. The germline V and J ends were trimmed by 1 base and 3 bases, with 14 bases remaining between them. For the CDR3, the DNA is TGTGCCAGCAGCCAAGCTTTTGGCGGAAGGACAGATACGCAGTATTTT. This translates into CASSQAFGGRTDTQYF.

The chain employs TRBV19 and TRBJ1-2, with no clear D. Per germline, CDR1 LNHDA and CDR2 SQIVND (reference sequence). Between the trimmed V and J ends, which lost 3 bases and 7 bases, there was a span of 12 bases. This CDR3 has 13 residues. The CDR3 here is CASSIQYVGGYTF. The CDR3 DNA is TGTGCCAGTAGTATTCAGTATGTCGGTGGCTACACCTTC.

The chain has TRBV29-1 and TRBJ2-7; unclear D gene. The CDR3 runs 14 residues. Germline assignment: CDR1 SQVTM and CDR2 ANQGSEA. The ends were cut back, 1 base at V and 0 bases at J, with 10 bases in the middle. This CDR3 is CSVEGHQSSYEQYF. The CDR3 DNA reads TGCAGCGTTGAAGGACATCAGAGCTCCTACGAGCAGTACTTC.